One and the same sample provided the 18 T cell receptor beta chains below, sequenced in a study of T cell responses to AZD1222 COVID-19 vaccine. The protocol was immunoSEQ multiplex PCR, while the TCRdb copy is restricted to in-frame clones and leaves out a portion. The table has 66,000 or so clones, 75% to 85% seen once. Sequenced material: peripheral blood, taken on day 0 of MenACWY control vaccination. Receptors originate from an adult in good health.

The CDR3 spells CASSPTQGTSTYNEQFF. CDR3 sequence (DNA): TGTGCCAGCTCACCTACTCAGGGGACTAGTACCTACAATGAGCAGTTCTTC. V usage is TRBV18 and J usage is TRBJ2-1; 8 bases map to TRBD2. Trimming cost V 3 bases and J 2 bases; bases outside gene matches: 9. The CDR3 length is 17 residues. The germline V gene encodes CDR1 KGHSH and CDR2 LQKENI. Based on the CDR3 plus reference TRBV18 and TRBJ2-1, the full variable domain is NAGVMQNPRHLVRRRGQEARLRCSPMKGHSHVYWYRQLPEEGLKFMVYLQKENIIDESGMPKERFSAEFPKEGPSILRIQQVVRGDSAAYFCASSPTQGTSTYNEQFFGPGTRLTVL.

The chain employs TRBV2 and TRBJ1-5; tentatively, D is TRBD1 (5 bases). The germline CDR1 and CDR2 sequences are SNHLY and FYNNEI. The CDR3 extends over 17 amino acids. The V end lost 5 bases, the J end lost 4 bases, and 21 bases lay between the germline ends. CDR3 bases: TGTGCCAGCAGTCCCCGGGGGATGGAGGCAGTAAATCAGCCCCAGCATTTT. This encodes CASSPRGMEAVNQPQHF.

The chain couples TRBV5-1 to TRBJ1-2; D unresolved. CDR1 and CDR2 (germline): SGHRS, YFSETQ. The CDR3 has 13 amino acids. V was trimmed by 2 bases and J by 1 base, leaving 6 bases between them. CDR3 in amino acids: CASSLGGNYGYTF. The CDR3 region has the DNA TGCGCCAGCAGCTTAGGCGGTAACTATGGCTACACCTTC.

The chain recombines TRBV7-8 with TRBJ2-5, with a tentative D call TRBD1 (6 bases). The CDR3 contains 13 residues. Trimming removed 5 bases from V and 4 bases from J, with 11 bases in between. The germline V gene has CDR1 SGHVS and CDR2 FQNEAQ. CDR3 in DNA: TGTGCCAGCAGCCCAAGGGGGTTAGAGACCCAGTACTTC. Protein: CASSPRGLETQYF.

The J gene is TRBJ1-2, the V gene TRBV5-1, with D unclear. CDR1 is SGHRS and CDR2 is YFSETQ in the germline V gene. V was cut by 5 bases and J by 4 bases, with 9 bases left in between. The CDR3 covers 12 residues. The CDR3 loop is CASRGETYGYTF. In DNA, the CDR3 is TGCGCCAGCAGGGGTGAGACCTATGGCTACACCTTC. Supplemented by reference TRBV5-1 and TRBJ1-2, the full variable domain reads KAGVTQTPRYLIKTRGQQVTLSCSPISGHRSVSWYQQTPGQGLQFLFEYFSETQRNKGNFPGRFSGRQFSNSRSEMNVSTLELGDSALYLCASRGETYGYTFGSGTRLTVV.

The chain carries TRBV24-1 and TRBJ2-7; D is unresolved. The germline V gene has CDR1 KGHDR and CDR2 SFDVKD. This CDR3 comprises 12 residues. The germline V and J ends were trimmed by 5 bases and 6 bases, with 10 bases remaining between them. CDR3 DNA sequence: TGTGCCACCAGTGGGTCAGTAGGCGAGCAGTACTTC. Residues: CATSGSVGEQYF.

The chain's CDR3 is CASSNLPGLSNEKLFF. As DNA, the CDR3 is TGCGCCAGCAGTAACCTACCGGGACTGAGTAATGAAAAACTGTTTTTT. The V and J genes are TRBV5-1 and TRBJ1-4; possible D gene TRBD1, 5 bases. The CDR3 loop spans 16 amino acids. The germline V gene encodes CDR1 SGHRS and CDR2 YFSETQ. V lost 5 bases and J lost 4, with 18 bases in between.

This clone was picked up one time. V gene TRBV9 combines with J gene TRBJ1-4; 10 bases line up with TRBD1. The V and J ends lost 4 bases and 7 bases, in that order; junction bases with no gene match: 10. Germline loops: CDR1 SGDLS, CDR2 YYNGEE. The CDR3 contains 16 residues. The CDR3 is CASSLRDRGAFEKLFF. The DNA for the CDR3 is TGTGCCAGCAGCCTCCGGGACAGGGGTGCCTTTGAAAAACTGTTTTTT.

The gene calls are TRBV4-1 and TRBJ1-5; D possibly corresponds to TRBD1 (5 bases). CDR3 length: 16 amino acids. The germline V gene has CDR1 MGHRA and CDR2 YSYEKL. V was clipped by 0 bases and J by 6 bases, with 15 bases between them. In nucleotides, the CDR3 is TGCGCCAGCAGCCAAGATTTCGGCCAGGGCCCTCAGCCCCAGCATTTT. It yields the protein CASSQDFGQGPQPQHF.

The chain recombines TRBV7-9 with TRBJ2-7, with unresolved D. Germline-derived CDR1 and CDR2 are SEHNR and FQNEAQ (reference sequence). This CDR3 is built from 15 residues. Trimming shortened V by 1 base and J by 5 bases, and 15 bases separated the two germline ends. DNA of the CDR3: TGTGCCAGCAGCTTAGAGGGTGGTAGCTGGGACGAGCAGTACTTC. Translated: CASSLEGGSWDEQYF. The full variable domain, completed using reference TRBV7-9 and TRBJ2-7, is DTGVSQNPRHKITKRGQNVTFRCDPISEHNRLYWYRQTLGQGPEFLTYFQNEAQLEKSRLLSDRFSAERPKGSFSTLEIQRTEQGDSAMYLCASSLEGGSWDEQYFGPGTRLTVT.

This clone was seen a single time. V gene TRBV7-8 combines with J gene TRBJ2-7; maybe TRBD1 (5 bases). V gave up 1 base and J gave up 7 bases, with 5 bases separating them. CDR1 is SGHVS, CDR2 FQNEAQ, per germline. The CDR3 runs 11 residues. CDR3 sequence: CASSLDREQYF. In DNA form, the CDR3 reads TGTGCCAGCAGCTTAGACAGGGAGCAGTACTTC.

V is TRBV19 and J is TRBJ1-5; no reliable D call. There are 12 residues in the CDR3. Trimming shortened V by 9 bases and J by 2 bases, and 8 bases separated the two germline ends. Germline loops: CDR1 LNHDA, CDR2 SQIVND (reference sequence). The CDR3 DNA is TGTGCCAGCGGTTGGGGCAATCAGCCCCAGCATTTT. Its translation: CASGWGNQPQHF.

V is TRBV28 and J is TRBJ2-7; 9 nucleotides agree with TRBD1. This CDR3 spans 17 amino acids. The germline gives CDR1 MDHEN, CDR2 SYDVKM. Trimming took 6 bases from V and 1 from J; bases not matched to a gene: 13. This CDR3 reads CASSPTGGAGWSYEQYF. Here the CDR3 DNA reads TGTGCCAGCAGCCCTACAGGGGGCGCGGGGTGGTCCTACGAGCAGTACTTC.

The chain employs TRBV5-8 and TRBJ2-1, with D tentatively TRBD1 (6 bases). This CDR3 comprises 15 residues. Trimming removed 2 bases from V and 6 bases from J, with 15 bases in between. Germline lookup yields CDR1 SGHTS and CDR2 YDEGEE. CDR3 nucleotides: TGTGCCAGCAGCTTAAGGGGACACGGTGGCAATGAGCAGTTCTTC. Amino acids: CASSLRGHGGNEQFF.

V usage is TRBV2 and J usage is TRBJ1-4; the D is unclear. The germline V and J ends were trimmed by 8 bases and 7 bases, with 17 bases remaining between them. This CDR3 comprises 14 residues. The germline V gene encodes CDR1 SNHLY and CDR2 FYNNEI. The CDR3 coding sequence is TGTGCCAGCGTAGAGTCCCCCGTGGGTGAAAAACTGTTTTTT. Protein sequence: CASVESPVGEKLFF.

This clone was counted only a few times. The rearrangement joins TRBV6-5 to TRBJ2-1; maybe TRBD1 (5 bases). CDR1 and CDR2 (germline): MNHEY, SVGAGI. The CDR3 sequence is 15 residues long. V was clipped by 5 bases and J by 0 bases, with 11 bases between them. The CDR3 DNA follows: TGTGCCAGCAGTCTGTACAGGAGCTCCTACAATGAGCAGTTCTTC. This gives the protein CASSLYRSSYNEQFF.

The chain combines TRBV5-4 with TRBJ2-2; D is ambiguous. The CDR3 contains 12 residues. Trimming cost V 4 bases and J 7 bases, with 8 bases left between them. CDR1 and CDR2 (germline): SGHNT, YYREEE (reference sequence). The DNA for the CDR3 is TGTGCCAGCAGCAATACAGTCGGGGAGCTGTTTTTT. This gives the protein CASSNTVGELFF.

The chain uses TRBV28 and TRBJ1-5; 7 bases are a match to TRBD1. V shed 6 bases and J 2 bases; nucleotides not matched to a gene: 7. Germline V gene lookup returns CDR1 MDHEN and CDR2 SYDVKM. The CDR3 contains 15 residues. The CDR3: CASSGRTGRNQPQHF. CDR3 nucleotide sequence: TGTGCCAGCAGCGGGCGGACAGGCCGCAATCAGCCCCAGCATTTT.